This entry lists 18 T cell receptor beta chains sequenced from one sample in a study of blood T cell repertoires in COVID-19. The repertoire was sequenced with immunoSEQ multiplex PCR; TCRdb's copy has only in-frame clones and lacks some. This table holds 470,000 or so clones, approximately 85% found once. The sequenced sample consisted of peripheral blood. The receptors originated from a human donor in a cohort sampled during active COVID-19.

The count of this clone is one. The chain couples TRBV5-4 to TRBJ2-5; tentatively, D is TRBD1 (5 bases). The germline V gene encodes CDR1 SGHNT and CDR2 YYREEE (reference sequence). V was trimmed by 1 base and J by 4 bases, leaving 8 bases between them. This CDR3 region has 13 residues. The CDR3, as DNA: TGTGCCAGCAGCTTGCAGGGTGGAGAGACCCAGTACTTC. Translating it yields CASSLQGGETQYF.

The rearrangement links TRBV2 to TRBJ2-5, with 7 bases fitting TRBD2. Germline V gene lookup returns CDR1 SNHLY and CDR2 FYNNEI. The CDR3 totals 13 residues. V gave up 7 bases and J gave up 4 bases; unmatched junction bases: 6. CDR3 loop: CASKGGRRETQYF. The DNA of the CDR3 is TGTGCCAGCAAGGGCGGGAGAAGAGAGACCCAGTACTTC.

As for this clone: The same CDR3 arises from other DNA sequences in this sample as well. The gene calls are TRBV28 and TRBJ2-5; weak D call: TRBD2 (6 bases). Germline V gene data show CDR1 as MDHEN and CDR2 as SYDVKM. V was clipped by 3 bases and J by 5 bases, with 13 bases between them. The CDR3 consists of 14 residues. CDR3: CASSFVGGLETQYF. The CDR3 bases are TGTGCCAGCAGTTTCGTGGGAGGCCTTGAGACCCAGTACTTC.

The gene calls are TRBV27 and TRBJ1-5; TRBD1 matches 7 bases. CDR1 and CDR2 (germline): MNHEY, SMNVEV (reference sequence). The CDR3 extends over 14 amino acids. V shed 2 bases, J shed 4 bases, and the junction held 2 bases outside the gene matches. CDR3 protein: CASSLGRGNQPQHF. The CDR3 nucleotides are TGTGCCAGCAGTTTAGGCAGGGGGAATCAGCCCCAGCATTTT.

This chain connects TRBV4-2 to TRBJ1-3; D perhaps matches TRBD1 (5 bases). Trimming shortened V by 2 bases and J by 0 bases, and 14 bases separated the two germline ends. Germline CDR1 LGHNA, CDR2 YNFKEQ. The CDR3 is 17 amino acids. This CDR3 is CASSQSQGASSGNTIYF. CDR3 bases: TGTGCCAGCAGCCAAAGCCAGGGCGCGAGCTCTGGAAACACCATATATTTT.

This clone has a single count. The J gene is TRBJ1-1, the V gene TRBV7-8; 7 bases are shared with TRBD1. V lost 4 bases and J lost 6; bases outside the gene matches: 5. Germline CDR1 and CDR2: SGHVS and FQNEAQ. The CDR3 consists of 13 residues. In DNA, the CDR3 is TGTGCCAGCAGCTGGGGGGACAGTTCTGAAGCTTTCTTT. It translates to CASSWGDSSEAFF.

The chain joins TRBV9 to TRBJ2-5; 14 nucleotides align to TRBD2. V dropped 4 bases and J dropped 4; count of bases not matched to a gene: 12. This CDR3 has 18 amino acids. The germline gives CDR1 SGDLS, CDR2 YYNGEE. The CDR3 here is CASSSSTGTSGRVETQYF. The CDR3 nucleotides are TGTGCCAGCAGCTCGTCAACCGGGACTAGCGGGAGAGTAGAGACCCAGTACTTC.

The rearrangement uses TRBV28 and TRBJ1-6; D gene unclear. Germline V lookup: CDR1 MDHEN, CDR2 SYDVKM. The CDR3 consists of 14 residues. V was cut by 2 bases and J by 10 bases, with 12 bases left in between. The CDR3 coding sequence is TGTGCCAGCAGTTTACGGCAGGTCAGGTCACCCCTCCACTTT. Translating it yields CASSLRQVRSPLHF.

The V call is TRBV11-2, the J call TRBJ2-2, with TRBD2 identical over 11 bases. CDR1 and CDR2 from the germline V gene are SGHAT and FQNNGV. The length of the CDR3 is 17 residues. V trimming: 1 base; J trimming: 4 bases; junction bases outside the gene matches: 5. The CDR3 bases are TGTGCCAGCAGCTTAGCTCTAGCGGGAGGAATCACCGGGGAGCTGTTTTTT. This gives the protein CASSLALAGGITGELFF.

In DNA form, the CDR3 reads TGTGCCAGCAGCTTAGTGGCCAGCTCCTACGAGCAGTACTTC. Protein: CASSLVASSYEQYF. The chain links TRBV7-2 to TRBJ2-7; D gene uncertain. This CDR3 comprises 14 residues. CDR1 and CDR2 (germline): SGHTA, FQGNSA. V was clipped by 1 base and J by 0 bases, with 7 bases between them. Together with reference TRBV7-2 and TRBJ2-7, the CDR3 gives the full variable domain: GAGVSQSPSNKVTEKGKDVELRCDPISGHTALYWYRQSLGQGLEFLIYFQGNSAPDKSGLPSDRFSAERTGGSVSTLTIQRTQQEDSAVYLCASSLVASSYEQYFGPGTRLTVT.

The chain links TRBV2 to TRBJ1-1; maybe TRBD1 (5 bases). This CDR3 has 14 residues. Trimming left V 5 bases short and J 2 bases short, with 12 bases between. Germline assignment: CDR1 SNHLY and CDR2 FYNNEI. CDR3 sequence reads: CASSISQGNTEAFF. As DNA, the CDR3 is TGTGCCAGCAGTATCAGTCAGGGCAACACTGAAGCTTTCTTT.

This chain connects TRBV7-2 to TRBJ2-7; possible D gene TRBD1, 6 bases. The CDR3 contains 14 residues. Germline V gene lookup returns CDR1 SGHTA and CDR2 FQGNSA. Between the trimmed V and J ends, which lost 5 bases and 0 bases, there was a span of 11 bases. CDR3 coding DNA: TGTGCCAGCAGCCAACAGGGTAGCTCCTACGAGCAGTACTTC. Encoded protein: CASSQQGSSYEQYF.

V is TRBV9 and J is TRBJ1-5, with a possible D match to TRBD1 (5 bases). The germline V gene encodes CDR1 SGDLS and CDR2 YYNGEE. V shed 3 bases and J shed 0 bases, with 16 bases lying between them. The CDR3 sequence is 17 residues long. Here the CDR3 DNA reads TGTGCCAGCAGCGCTTCCGACAGCCTTTATAGCAATCAGCCCCAGCATTTT. Protein product: CASSASDSLYSNQPQHF.

The V and J genes are TRBV29-1 and TRBJ2-2; 11 bases map to TRBD2. CDR1 and CDR2 from the germline V gene are SQVTM and ANQGSEA. V trimming: 1 base; J trimming: 6 bases; junction bases outside the gene matches: 4. This CDR3 has 15 amino acids. The CDR3 loop reads CSVEVVAGGAGELFF. As DNA, the CDR3 is TGCAGCGTTGAAGTAGTAGCGGGAGGGGCCGGGGAGCTGTTTTTT.

The genes are TRBV2 and TRBJ1-6, with 7 bases matching TRBD1. The V gene end was trimmed by 9 bases and the J gene end by 10 bases; junction bases not matched to a gene: 15. The germline V gene encodes CDR1 SNHLY and CDR2 FYNNEI. CDR3 length equals 15 residues. The CDR3 DNA sequence: TGTGCCAGATCAGCTCTAACAGGGGAGGACTCACCCCTCCACTTT. Translation: CARSALTGEDSPLHF.

This chain joins TRBV3-1 (or the pseudogene TRBV3-2) and TRBJ2-2; 9 bases map to TRBD1. This CDR3 region has 15 residues. The trim removed 4 bases at V and 2 bases at J, leaving 2 bases unmatched. Per the germline V gene, CDR1 is LGHDT and CDR2 is YNNKEL (reference sequence). In DNA form, the CDR3 reads TGTGCCAGCAGCCGGGACAGGGCAAACACCGGGGAGCTGTTTTTT. Protein sequence: CASSRDRANTGELFF.

The CDR3 reads CARGRLPSNYGYTF. The CDR3 DNA follows: TGTGCCAGGGGGAGACTCCCGTCTAACTATGGCTACACCTTC. The rearrangement uses TRBV2 and TRBJ1-2; D is ambiguous. Germline loops: CDR1 SNHLY, CDR2 FYNNEI. V was trimmed by 9 bases and J by 0 bases, leaving 14 bases between them. CDR3 length equals 14 residues.

This chain connects TRBV14 to TRBJ1-2; no firm D call. Trimming removed 0 bases from V and 3 bases from J, with 14 bases in between. The CDR3 totals 16 residues. Germline V gene data show CDR1 as SGHDN and CDR2 as FVKESK. This chain's CDR3 is CASSQDRRGDYYGYTF. As DNA, the CDR3 is TGTGCCAGCAGCCAAGATCGTCGGGGAGACTACTATGGCTACACCTTC.